The 25 T cell receptor beta chains below come from one sample, sequenced in a study of beta chain features in type 1 diabetes. Broader study findings: Across all four CD4+ subsets, people with type 1 diabetes showed modestly shorter TCRB CDR3s.

Expressed TCRB transcripts were sequenced because the isolated RNA had all been reverse transcribed beforehand. Assay used: immunoSEQ multiplex PCR; TCRdb lists only in-frame clones, some missing. The data hold 250,000 to 350,000 clones, with 13% to 15% observed a single time. The antigens these receptors bind are not known. The sample consisted of naive CD4+ T cells from blood. These receptors originate from a man younger than 40 with type 1 diabetes.

This clone was counted between two and nine times. V gene TRBV12-5 combines with J gene TRBJ2-5; 8 bases are shared with TRBD1. V gave up 0 bases and J gave up 5 bases; unmatched junction bases: 11. The germline V gene has CDR1 LGHNT and CDR2 FRNRAP. This CDR3 is built from 17 residues. The CDR3 DNA reads TGTGCTAGTGGTTTGGTACTAGGCAGGGGGCCTCCGGAGACCCAGTACTTC. Protein: CASGLVLGRGPPETQYF.

The chain joins TRBV28 to TRBJ1-5; the D gene is possibly TRBD1 (6 bases). Trimming removed 6 bases from V and 5 bases from J, with 11 bases in between. Germline V CDR1 and CDR2: MDHEN, SYDVKM. The CDR3 is made up of 13 amino acids. The CDR3 nucleotides read TGTGCCAGCAGACAGGGTTTGGATCAGCCCCAGCATTTT. It specifies CASRQGLDQPQHF.

The chain recombines TRBV15 with TRBJ2-6; possible D gene TRBD1, 5 bases. Per germline, CDR1 LNHNV and CDR2 YYDKDF (reference sequence). Trimming cost V 0 bases and J 0 bases, with 15 bases left between them. The CDR3 spans 19 residues. The CDR3 region has the DNA TGTGCCACCAGCAGAGATTTTAGGGGCCCCCCCTCTGGGGCCAACGTCCTGACTTTC. Its protein product is CATSRDFRGPPSGANVLTF.

This clone occurred a few times. The junction departs from the called germline gene at one end, perhaps through a read error. The chain employs TRBV7-9 and TRBJ2-7, with D possibly matching TRBD1 (6 bases). Germline V gives CDR1 SEHNR, CDR2 FQNEAQ (reference sequence). The CDR3 runs to 12 residues. The CDR3: CASSLERGLRLF. The CDR3 region has the DNA TGTGCCAGCAGCTTAGAAAGGGGGTTGCGACTCTTC.

J is TRBJ2-3 and V is TRBV7-9; 8 bases are shared with TRBD2. V gave up 1 base and J gave up 7 bases; unmatched junction bases: 16. The V gene's germline CDR1 is SEHNR and CDR2 FQNEAQ (reference sequence). This CDR3 comprises 18 residues. For the CDR3, the DNA is TGTGCCAGCAGCTTAGGGGGGCGGGAGGCCCTCAGGAGAAATACGCAGTATTTT. Translation gives CASSLGGREALRRNTQYF.

This clone was observed a handful of times. This chain links TRBV27 with TRBJ2-4; TRBD1 matches at 8 bases. Trimming took 4 bases from V and 7 from J; bases not matched to a gene: 6. The CDR3 is made up of 14 amino acids. Germline lookup yields CDR1 MNHEY and CDR2 SMNVEV (reference sequence). The CDR3 sequence is CASSSRQGLNIQYF. Here the CDR3 DNA reads TGTGCCAGCAGTTCACGACAGGGGTTGAACATTCAGTACTTC.

The chain couples TRBV18 to TRBJ1-2; D is uncertain. CDR3 length: 13 amino acids. Trimming pared 1 base from V and 6 bases from J, leaving 9 bases between. Germline V gives CDR1 KGHSH, CDR2 LQKENI. The DNA for the CDR3 is TGTGCCAGCTCACCACAGAGCACAGATGGCTACACCTTC. This gives the protein CASSPQSTDGYTF.

This clone was seen a handful of times. The V gene is TRBV15, the J gene TRBJ2-1, with 8 bases matching TRBD2. CDR1 LNHNV and CDR2 YYDKDF come from the germline V gene (reference sequence). V lost 2 bases to trimming and J lost 10 bases; unmatched junction nucleotides: 10. The CDR3 consists of 15 residues. The CDR3 sequence is CATSRLAGGPGEQFF. The CDR3 coding sequence is TGTGCCACCAGCAGACTAGCGGGCGGACCAGGGGAGCAGTTCTTC. The variable domain in full, completed from reference TRBV15 and TRBJ2-1, reads DAMVIQNPRYQVTQFGKPVTLSCSQTLNHNVMYWYQQKSSQAPKLLFHYYDKDFNNEADTPDNFQSRRPNTSFCFLDIRSPGLGDTAMYLCATSRLAGGPGEQFFGPGTRLTVL.

This clone was counted a few times. This rearrangement joins TRBV4-2 to TRBJ2-5; D is undetermined. The V gene's germline CDR1 is LGHNA and CDR2 YNFKEQ. The CDR3 is 16 residues long. V lost 0 bases and J 4 bases, leaving 15 bases between the germline ends. The CDR3 DNA reads TGTGCCAGCAGCCAAGAAAGTTCGATCGGTGGAGAGACCCAGTACTTC. This codes for CASSQESSIGGETQYF.

The table lists this clone with a few counts. The chain recombines TRBV6-5 with TRBJ1-1; no clear D. CDR1 is MNHEY, CDR2 SVGAGI, per germline. The CDR3 length is 16 residues. V shed 2 bases and J shed 4 bases, with 17 bases lying between them. The CDR3 region has the DNA TGTGCCAGCAGTTACACCCAACGGGGTAGCGGCACTGAAGCTTTCTTT. The encoded protein is CASSYTQRGSGTEAFF.

The rearrangement uses TRBV2 and TRBJ2-2, with 14 positions matching TRBD2. Germline V CDR1 and CDR2: SNHLY, FYNNEI. With 6 bases clipped from V and 6 bases from J, the junction kept 3 bases outside the gene matches. This CDR3 has 15 residues. CDR3 bases: TGTGCCAGCAGGACGGGACTAGCGGGAGCCGGGGAGCTGTTTTTT. Protein: CASRTGLAGAGELFF.

This clone was counted a few times. The rearrangement links TRBV25-1 to TRBJ1-1, with a possible D match to TRBD1 (5 bases). This CDR3 spans 14 amino acids. With 7 bases removed from V and 3 bases from J, the gap between germline ends came to 15 bases. Germline-derived CDR1 and CDR2 are MGHDK and SYGVNS. Here the CDR3 DNA reads TGTGCCAGCACACCCGGGGGTGGGTACACTGAAGCTTTCTTT. Its protein is CASTPGGGYTEAFF.

This clone was picked up a small number of times. The chain combines TRBV15 with TRBJ2-2; the match to TRBD1 covers 9 bases. The germline CDR1 and CDR2 sequences are LNHNV and YYDKDF (reference sequence). CDR3 length equals 15 residues. Unmatched junction bases numbered 5, after V lost 5 bases and J lost 4 bases. The CDR3 DNA follows: TGTGCCACCAGCCGCCGGACAGGGGCCACCGGGGAGCTGTTTTTT. Its translation: CATSRRTGATGELFF.

The rearrangement links TRBV13 to TRBJ2-3, with TRBD2 matching over 9 bases. CDR1 and CDR2 from the germline V gene are PRHDT and FYEKMQ (reference sequence). With V trimmed by 0 bases and J by 2 bases, 3 bases remained unmatched. The CDR3 covers 16 residues. This CDR3 is CASSLGSGRPTDTQYF. The CDR3 DNA reads TGTGCCAGCAGCTTAGGAAGCGGGAGGCCCACAGATACGCAGTATTTT.

This chain joins TRBV6-5 and TRBJ1-5; no definite D call. CDR3 length equals 13 residues. The germline gives CDR1 MNHEY, CDR2 SVGAGI. With 6 bases removed from V and 5 bases from J, the gap between germline ends came to 11 bases. The CDR3 sequence is CASSAGRHQPQHF. The CDR3 bases are TGTGCCAGCAGCGCCGGGAGGCATCAGCCCCAGCATTTT.

The chain carries TRBV5-4 and TRBJ2-2, with 9 bases matching TRBD1. V trimming: 4 bases; J trimming: 7 bases; junction bases outside the gene matches: 5. Germline loops: CDR1 SGHNT, CDR2 YYREEE (reference sequence). The CDR3 is made up of 14 amino acids. Here the CDR3 reads CASSVQGAGGELFF. The CDR3 nucleotides are TGTGCCAGCAGCGTACAGGGGGCCGGCGGGGAGCTGTTTTTT.

This clone was seen a few times. The chain uses TRBV7-8 and TRBJ2-7; possible D gene TRBD1, 5 bases. The germline CDR1 and CDR2 sequences are SGHVS and FQNEAQ. The CDR3 totals 11 residues. V was shortened by 8 bases and J by 3 bases, with 8 bases between the two germline ends. The CDR3 DNA sequence: TGTGCCAGCGGCAGGGTCTACGAGCAGTACTTC. It codes for CASGRVYEQYF. The complete variable domain, with remaining parts taken from reference TRBV7-8 and TRBJ2-7, reads GAGVSQSPRYKVAKRGQDVALRCDPISGHVSLFWYQQALGQGPEFLTYFQNEAQLDKSGLPSDRFFAERPEGSVSTLKIQRTQQEDSAVYLCASGRVYEQYFGPGTRLTVT.

There are a few counts of this clone. The chain is built from TRBV6-4 and TRBJ1-1, with 10 bases fitting TRBD1. V was pared by 6 bases and J by 5 bases, with 3 bases of the junction left unmatched. Germline loops: CDR1 MRHNA, CDR2 SNTAGT. The CDR3 is 13 residues long. The CDR3 protein is CASSEGQGTEAFF. CDR3 sequence (DNA): TGTGCCAGCAGCGAGGGACAGGGGACTGAAGCTTTCTTT.

The chain employs TRBV7-9 and TRBJ2-3; 9 bases align to TRBD2. The CDR3 totals 15 residues. Germline CDR1 SEHNR, CDR2 FQNEAQ (reference sequence). The junction had 5 bases not matched to a gene; V was cut back by 5 bases and J by 2 bases. CDR3 nucleotide sequence: TGTGCCAGCAGCACCGGACTAGCGACCACAGATACGCAGTATTTT. This translates into CASSTGLATTDTQYF.

The chain is built from TRBV9 and TRBJ1-1, with D perhaps matching TRBD1 (6 bases). The V gene lost 2 bases and the J gene lost 4 bases, with 9 bases spanning the gap. CDR1 SGDLS and CDR2 YYNGEE come from the germline V gene. The CDR3 runs 13 residues. The CDR3 is CASSVTGTTEAFF. Written as DNA, the CDR3 is TGTGCCAGCAGCGTTACAGGGACCACTGAAGCTTTCTTT.

The chain employs TRBV6-6 and TRBJ2-7, with TRBD2 matching 10 bases. The CDR3 runs to 14 residues. V was clipped by 4 bases and J by 8 bases; unmatched bases: 8. Germline V CDR1 and CDR2: MNHNY, SVGAGI (reference sequence). The CDR3 spells CASSSLAGDSKQYF. In DNA form, the CDR3 reads TGTGCCAGCAGTTCGCTAGCGGGAGACTCAAAGCAGTACTTC.

V is TRBV11-1 and J is TRBJ2-5, with a tentative D call TRBD2 (6 bases). With the DNA end fitting TRBJ2-7 better, the J assignment may be wrong. The CDR3 consists of 14 residues. Per the germline V gene, CDR1 is SGHAT and CDR2 is FQDESV (reference sequence). The CDR3 sequence is CASSLRLGLYEQYF. For the CDR3, the DNA is TGTGCCAGCAGCTTACGACTAGGACTCTACGAGCAGTACTTC.

The chain combines TRBV27 with TRBJ2-6, with D tentatively TRBD1 (6 bases). The V gene lost 6 bases and the J gene lost 2 bases, with 14 bases spanning the gap. The CDR3 is 16 amino acids. Germline V gene data show CDR1 as MNHEY and CDR2 as SMNVEV (reference sequence). Written as DNA, the CDR3 is TGTGCCAGCAGGCCTAACAGGGTGACTGGGGCCAACGTCCTGACTTTC. This gives the protein CASRPNRVTGANVLTF. The full variable domain, its missing parts supplied by reference TRBV27 and TRBJ2-6, is EAQVTQNPRYLITVTGKKLTVTCSQNMNHEYMSWYRQDPGLGLRQIYYSMNVEVTDKGDVPEGYKVSRKEKRNFPLILESPSPNQTSLYFCASRPNRVTGANVLTFGAGSRLTVL.

The rearrangement uses TRBV20-1 and TRBJ2-2; D is unclear. The CDR3 contains 11 residues. The V end lost 3 bases, the J end lost 5 bases, and 4 bases lay between the germline ends. In germline, CDR1 is DFQATT, CDR2 SNEGSKA (reference sequence). CDR3 coding DNA: TGCAGTGCTAGGTCAACCGGGGAGCTGTTTTTT. Amino acids: CSARSTGELFF.

This clone was seen a handful of times. V and J are TRBV5-6 and TRBJ2-2; the D gene is possibly TRBD1 (6 bases). Between the trimmed V and J ends, which lost 4 bases and 2 bases, there was a span of 18 bases. The CDR3 totals 17 residues. Germline CDR1 is SGHDT and CDR2 is YYEEEE. As DNA, the CDR3 is TGTGCCAGCAGCATTCCCGGGACAAGGAGAAACACCGGGGAGCTGTTTTTT. Protein sequence: CASSIPGTRRNTGELFF.